Presented here are 4 T cell receptor beta chains from one specimen sequenced in a study of blood T cell repertoires in COVID-19. Produced via immunoSEQ multiplex PCR; TCRdb's table is partial and in-frame only. The table shows roughly 120,000 clones, with 60% to 80% occurring only once. Material: peripheral blood. The receptors shown here come from an older man with COVID-19, enrolled during active disease.

This clone was seen just once. The rearrangement links TRBV6-5 to TRBJ1-2; TRBD1 is a possible D gene (5 bases). In germline, CDR1 is MNHEY, CDR2 SVGAGI. CDR3 length: 16 amino acids. Trimming took off 0 bases at V and 4 bases at J, with 15 bases between the two ends. CDR3 protein: CASSYSIGQGFYGYTF. The CDR3 DNA reads as TGTGCCAGCAGTTACTCGATCGGTCAGGGTTTCTATGGCTACACCTTC.

This rearrangement joins TRBV11-2 to TRBJ2-7; D possibly corresponds to TRBD2 (6 bases). Germline V gene data show CDR1 as SGHAT and CDR2 as FQNNGV. The CDR3 covers 14 residues. Trimming took off 5 bases at V and 0 bases at J, with 11 bases between the two ends. In DNA, the CDR3 is TGTGCCAGCAGCCTAGGGACTTTCTCCTACGAGCAGTACTTC. This translates into CASSLGTFSYEQYF.

This chain uses TRBV5-1 with TRBJ2-1, with 14 bases that match TRBD2. Germline CDR1 and CDR2: SGHRS and YFSETQ. This CDR3 contains 14 residues. Trimming cost V 4 bases and J 9 bases; bases outside gene matches: 3. The chain's CDR3 is CASSPGLAGGEQFF. As DNA, the CDR3 is TGCGCCAGCAGCCCCGGACTAGCGGGAGGTGAGCAGTTCTTC.

V is TRBV6-6 and J is TRBJ1-1; a possible D gene is TRBD1 (6 bases). This CDR3 is 15 amino acids long. Per germline, CDR1 MNHNY and CDR2 SVGAGI (reference sequence). The V end lost 5 bases, the J end lost 5 bases, and 18 bases lay between the germline ends. Here the CDR3 reads CASSARLGGATEAFF. CDR3 DNA sequence: TGTGCCAGCAGTGCCCGGTTAGGGGGGGCGACTGAAGCTTTCTTT.